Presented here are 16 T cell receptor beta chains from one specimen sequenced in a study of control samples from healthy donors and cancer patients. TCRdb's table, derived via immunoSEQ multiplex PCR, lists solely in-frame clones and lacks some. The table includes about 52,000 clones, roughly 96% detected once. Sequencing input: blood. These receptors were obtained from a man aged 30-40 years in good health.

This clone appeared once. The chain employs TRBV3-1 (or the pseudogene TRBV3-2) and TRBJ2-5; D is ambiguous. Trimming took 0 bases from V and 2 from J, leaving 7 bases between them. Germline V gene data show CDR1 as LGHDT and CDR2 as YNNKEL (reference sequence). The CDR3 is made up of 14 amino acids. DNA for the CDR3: TGTGCCAGCAGCCAAGAATGGATACAAGAGACCCAGTACTTC. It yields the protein CASSQEWIQETQYF.

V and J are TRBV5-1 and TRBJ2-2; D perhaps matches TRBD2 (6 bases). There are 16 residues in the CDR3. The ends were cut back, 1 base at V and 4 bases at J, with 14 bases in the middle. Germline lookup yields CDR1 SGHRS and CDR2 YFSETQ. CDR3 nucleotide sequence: TGCGCCAGCAGCTTGATTCCGGGAGAAGCCACCGGGGAGCTGTTTTTT. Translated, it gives CASSLIPGEATGELFF.

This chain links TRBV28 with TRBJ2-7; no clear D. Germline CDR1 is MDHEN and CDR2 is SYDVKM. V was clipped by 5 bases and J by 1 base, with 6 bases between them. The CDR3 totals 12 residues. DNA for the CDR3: TGTGCCAGCAGTGAGAGGTCCTACGAGCAGTACTTC. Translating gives CASSERSYEQYF.

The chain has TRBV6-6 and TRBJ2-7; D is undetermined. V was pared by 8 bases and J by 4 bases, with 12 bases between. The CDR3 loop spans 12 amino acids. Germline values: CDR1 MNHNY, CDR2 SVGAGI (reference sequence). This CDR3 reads CASGYGPYEQYF. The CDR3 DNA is TGTGCCAGCGGCTACGGCCCGTACGAGCAGTACTTC.

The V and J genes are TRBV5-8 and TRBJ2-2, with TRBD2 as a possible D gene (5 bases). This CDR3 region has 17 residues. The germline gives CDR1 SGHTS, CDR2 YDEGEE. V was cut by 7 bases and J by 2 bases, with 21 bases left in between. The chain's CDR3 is CASLVPPGNHNTGELFF. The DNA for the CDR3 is TGTGCCAGCTTAGTTCCCCCGGGAAATCACAACACCGGGGAGCTGTTTTTT.

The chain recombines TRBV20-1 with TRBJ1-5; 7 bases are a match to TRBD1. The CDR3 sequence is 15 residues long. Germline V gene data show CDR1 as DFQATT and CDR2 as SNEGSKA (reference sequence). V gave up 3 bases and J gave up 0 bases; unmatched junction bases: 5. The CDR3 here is CSASPGTVSNQPQHF. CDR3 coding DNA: TGCAGTGCTAGTCCAGGGACAGTTAGCAATCAGCCCCAGCATTTT.

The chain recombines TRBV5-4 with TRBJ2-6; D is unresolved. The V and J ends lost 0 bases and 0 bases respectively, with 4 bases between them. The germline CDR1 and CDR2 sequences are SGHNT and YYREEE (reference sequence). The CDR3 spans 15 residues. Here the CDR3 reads CASSLDSSGANVLTF. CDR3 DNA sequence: TGTGCCAGCAGCTTGGACAGCTCTGGGGCCAACGTCCTGACTTTC.

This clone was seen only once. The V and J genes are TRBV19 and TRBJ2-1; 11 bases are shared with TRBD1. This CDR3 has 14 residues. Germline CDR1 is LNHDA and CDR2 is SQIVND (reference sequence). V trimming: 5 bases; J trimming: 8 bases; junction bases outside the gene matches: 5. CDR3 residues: CASSGQGASDEQFF. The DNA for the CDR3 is TGTGCCAGTAGTGGACAGGGGGCTAGCGATGAGCAGTTCTTC.

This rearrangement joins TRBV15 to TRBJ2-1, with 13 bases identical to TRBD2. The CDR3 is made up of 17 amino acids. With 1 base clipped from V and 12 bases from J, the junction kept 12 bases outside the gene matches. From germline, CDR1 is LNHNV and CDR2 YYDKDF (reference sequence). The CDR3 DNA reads TGTGCCACCAGCAGAGGACAGAGCGCGGGACTAGCGGGATTGCAGTTCTTC. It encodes CATSRGQSAGLAGLQFF.

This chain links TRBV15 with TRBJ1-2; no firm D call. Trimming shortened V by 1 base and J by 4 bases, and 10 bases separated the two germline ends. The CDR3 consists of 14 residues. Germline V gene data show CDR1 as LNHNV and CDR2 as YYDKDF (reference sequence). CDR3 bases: TGTGCCACCAGCAGAGTTGGAGAGCCCTATGGCTACACCTTC. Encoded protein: CATSRVGEPYGYTF.

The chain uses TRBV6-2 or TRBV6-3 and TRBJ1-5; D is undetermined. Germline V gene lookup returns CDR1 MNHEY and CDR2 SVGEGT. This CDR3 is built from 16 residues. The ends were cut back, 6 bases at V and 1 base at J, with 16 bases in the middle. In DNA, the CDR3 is TGTGCCAGCAGCGGTTCAGAGCATACGAGCAATCAGCCCCAGCATTTT. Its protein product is CASSGSEHTSNQPQHF.

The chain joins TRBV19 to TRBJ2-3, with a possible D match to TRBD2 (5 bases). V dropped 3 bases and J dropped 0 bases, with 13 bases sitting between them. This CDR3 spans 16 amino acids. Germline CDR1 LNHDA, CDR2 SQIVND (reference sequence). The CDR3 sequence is CASSILLASSTDTQYF. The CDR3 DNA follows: TGTGCCAGTAGTATCCTCCTAGCATCTAGCACAGATACGCAGTATTTT.

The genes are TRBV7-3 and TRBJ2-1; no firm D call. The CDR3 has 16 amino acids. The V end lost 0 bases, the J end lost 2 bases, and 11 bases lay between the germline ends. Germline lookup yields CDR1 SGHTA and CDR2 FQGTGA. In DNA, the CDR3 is TGTGCCAGCAGCTTAACTGTGGGCTCCCCCTACAATGAGCAGTTCTTC. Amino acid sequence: CASSLTVGSPYNEQFF. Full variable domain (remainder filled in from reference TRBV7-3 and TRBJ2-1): GAGVSQTPSNKVTEKGKYVELRCDPISGHTALYWYRQSLGQGPEFLIYFQGTGAADDSGLPNDRFFAVRPEGSVSTLKIQRTERGDSAVYLCASSLTVGSPYNEQFFGPGTRLTVL.

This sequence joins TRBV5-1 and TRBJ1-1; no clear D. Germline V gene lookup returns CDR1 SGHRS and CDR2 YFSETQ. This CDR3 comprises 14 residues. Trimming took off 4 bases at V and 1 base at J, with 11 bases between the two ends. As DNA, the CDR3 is TGCGCCAGCAGCCCCGCGCCGGAGAACACTGAAGCTTTCTTT. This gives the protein CASSPAPENTEAFF.

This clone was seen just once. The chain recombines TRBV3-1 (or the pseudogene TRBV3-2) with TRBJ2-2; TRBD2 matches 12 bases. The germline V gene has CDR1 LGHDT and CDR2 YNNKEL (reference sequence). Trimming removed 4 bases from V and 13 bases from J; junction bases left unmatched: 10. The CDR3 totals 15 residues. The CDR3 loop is CASSPLGLAGSGLFF. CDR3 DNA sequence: TGTGCCAGCAGCCCCCTAGGACTAGCGGGATCGGGGCTGTTTTTT.

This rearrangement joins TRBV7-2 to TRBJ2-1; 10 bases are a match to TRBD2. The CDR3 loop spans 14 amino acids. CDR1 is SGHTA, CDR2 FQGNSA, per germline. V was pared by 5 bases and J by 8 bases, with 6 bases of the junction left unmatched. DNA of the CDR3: TGTGCCAGCAGCCCTAGCGGGAGAGGCTATGAGCAGTTCTTC. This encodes CASSPSGRGYEQFF.